The 23 T cell receptor beta chains reported below all come from one sample, sequenced in a study of early T cells in non-severe SARS-CoV-2 infection. TCRdb analysed the 5' RACE reads with MiXCR anew, one entry per CDR3 protein. The table shows some 37,000 distinct CDR3 sequences, with roughly 9.7% occurring only once. The material sequenced was whole blood. These TCRs come from an adult who was a healthcare worker with PCR-confirmed SARS-CoV-2 infection or an uninfected control (not recorded which).

This clonotype was recorded many times. The rearrangement joins TRBV6-5 to TRBJ2-7; D unresolved. Germline CDR1 MNHEY, CDR2 SVGAGI. CDR3 size: 12 residues. V was pared by 2 bases and J by 7 bases, with 9 bases between. The CDR3 DNA is TGTGCCAGCAGTTACAAAGGATTGGAGCAGTACTTC. This gives the protein CASSYKGLEQYF.

The V and J genes are TRBV4-1 and TRBJ1-1; D gene uncertain. This CDR3 spans 15 amino acids. Trimming cost V 1 base and J 1 base, with 10 bases left between them. Germline CDR1 reads MGHRA; CDR2 reads YSYEKL. The CDR3 here is CASSQVALQNTEAFF. The CDR3 region has the DNA TGCGCCAGCAGCCAAGTAGCGTTACAGAACACTGAAGCTTTCTTT.

CDR3 sequence: CAIRGTSGELFF. CDR3 nucleotides: TGTGCCATCAGGGGAACTTCGGGGGAGCTGTTTTTT. The chain recombines TRBV10-3 with TRBJ2-2; D unclear. Trimming left V 6 bases short and J 8 bases short, with 10 bases between. Germline values: CDR1 ENHRY, CDR2 SYGVKD. This CDR3 has 12 amino acids.

The V gene is TRBV28, the J gene TRBJ1-4; D gene ambiguous. Germline CDR1 reads MDHEN; CDR2 reads SYDVKM. CDR3 length equals 14 residues. V lost 6 bases and J lost 5, with 13 bases in between. In nucleotides, the CDR3 is TGTGCCAGCAGGCCCTCCCCCGGGAATGAAAAACTGTTTTTT. Amino acid sequence: CASRPSPGNEKLFF.

This clonotype was picked up many times. J is TRBJ2-1 and V is TRBV27, with a weak D call TRBD2 (5 bases). V was cut by 5 bases and J by 6 bases, with 14 bases left in between. This CDR3 spans 14 amino acids. CDR1 is MNHEY and CDR2 is SMNVEV in the germline V gene (reference sequence). This CDR3 reads CASSLTRTINEQFF. The CDR3, as DNA: TGTGCCAGCAGTCTCACTAGAACCATCAATGAGCAGTTCTTC.

The chain carries TRBV28 and TRBJ1-1, with D unresolved. The CDR3 extends over 13 amino acids. The germline V gene has CDR1 MDHEN and CDR2 SYDVKM. V lost 8 bases and J lost 0, with 10 bases in between. CDR3 sequence: CASPSRLNTEAFF. For the CDR3, the DNA is TGTGCCAGCCCCAGCCGATTGAACACTGAAGCTTTCTTT.

This clonotype was counted many times. The chain combines TRBV29-1 with TRBJ1-3, with 7 bases matching TRBD1. The CDR3 is 13 residues long. The germline gives CDR1 SQVTM, CDR2 ANQGSEA. V was pared by 5 bases and J by 4 bases, with 5 bases of the junction left unmatched. The CDR3 loop reads CSVTLTGGNTIYF. The CDR3 nucleotides read TGCAGCGTTACCCTGACAGGGGGAAACACCATATATTTT.

J is TRBJ1-5 and V is TRBV6-1; D unresolved. The germline V gene has CDR1 MNHNS and CDR2 SASEGT. This CDR3 contains 14 residues. Trimming cost V 6 bases and J 3 bases, with 12 bases left between them. In nucleotides, the CDR3 is TGTGCCAGCAGAAGAGGATTTGACAATCAGCCCCAGCATTTT. Translation: CASRRGFDNQPQHF.

This clonotype was observed a few times. The chain is built from TRBV25-1 and TRBJ1-2, with D uncertain. The CDR3 is 13 residues long. CDR1 is MGHDK, CDR2 SYGVNS, per germline. Trimming took off 7 bases at V and 6 bases at J, with 15 bases between the two ends. The CDR3 sequence: CASTPRGWDGYTF. CDR3 nucleotides: TGTGCCAGCACCCCCCGAGGGTGGGATGGCTACACCTTC.

This rearrangement joins TRBV14 to TRBJ2-1, with D unclear. Germline V gene lookup returns CDR1 SGHDN and CDR2 FVKESK. Trimming pared 2 bases from V and 2 bases from J, leaving 13 bases between. The CDR3 has 16 amino acids. The CDR3 spells CASSQTHFRTYNEQFF. CDR3 sequence (DNA): TGTGCCAGCAGCCAAACCCACTTCCGAACCTACAATGAGCAGTTCTTC.

V and J are TRBV9 and TRBJ2-3, with D unresolved. Germline V lookup: CDR1 SGDLS, CDR2 YYNGEE. This CDR3 region has 12 residues. The V gene lost 4 bases and the J gene lost 10 bases, with 13 bases spanning the gap. The CDR3 coding sequence is TGTGCCAGCAGCATGCCTAGGTTAGCGCAGTATTTT. Its translation: CASSMPRLAQYF.

This clonotype has a handful of counts. The genes are TRBV27 and TRBJ2-7; either TRBD1 or TRBD2 may supply D (5 bases each). Germline CDR1 MNHEY, CDR2 SMNVEV (reference sequence). V lost 1 base and J 4 bases, leaving 11 bases between the germline ends. CDR3 length: 14 amino acids. The CDR3 nucleotides are TGTGCCAGCAGTTTATGGGGACCCCCATACGAGCAGTACTTC. This translates into CASSLWGPPYEQYF.

This clonotype has at least ten counts. The J gene is TRBJ2-5, the V gene TRBV20-1; maybe TRBD1 (6 bases). CDR1 DFQATT and CDR2 SNEGSKA come from the germline V gene (reference sequence). Trimming stripped 3 bases from V and 4 bases from J, with 15 bases between. This CDR3 contains 14 residues. The CDR3 sequence: CSASLTRGGETQYF. The CDR3 DNA sequence: TGCAGTGCTAGTCTCACTAGAGGGGGAGAGACCCAGTACTTC.

This clonotype was detected ten times or more. The J gene is TRBJ1-2, the V gene TRBV3-1; the D is unclear. Looked up from germline, CDR1 is LGHDT and CDR2 is YNNKEL (reference sequence). CDR3 length: 15 residues. V was cut by 0 bases and J by 7 bases, with 15 bases left in between. The CDR3 sequence: CASSQESQPWSGYTF. The CDR3 DNA reads as TGTGCCAGCAGCCAAGAAAGCCAGCCGTGGAGTGGCTACACCTTC.

This clonotype is large. The rearrangement joins TRBV4-3 to TRBJ2-7; possibly TRBD1 for D (6 bases). Germline lookup yields CDR1 LGHNA and CDR2 YSLEER. Trimming removed 0 bases from V and 0 bases from J, with 9 bases in between. The CDR3 spans 15 residues. CDR3 in DNA: TGCGCCAGCAGCCAAGATGAGGGGGACTCCTACGAGCAGTACTTC. Translation gives CASSQDEGDSYEQYF.

This clonotype was recorded many times. The gene calls are TRBV6-1 and TRBJ1-1; D remains unclear. The V gene lost 2 bases and the J gene lost 7 bases, with 5 bases spanning the gap. This CDR3 has 11 residues. Germline CDR1 reads MNHNS; CDR2 reads SASEGT. CDR3 in DNA: TGTGCCAGCAGTGAACCGGGTGAAGCTTTCTTT. It specifies CASSEPGEAFF.

The chain recombines TRBV28 with TRBJ2-7; D unresolved. Per the germline V gene, CDR1 is MDHEN and CDR2 is SYDVKM. Deletions cut 7 bases from V and 2 bases from J, with 9 bases between. This CDR3 has 12 amino acids. The CDR3 nucleotides are TGTGCCAGCAATCAGGTCCCCTACGAGCAGTACTTC. Translating it yields CASNQVPYEQYF.

This clonotype has only a few counts. The chain joins TRBV14 to TRBJ2-7, with no clear D. The CDR3 contains 12 residues. V lost 0 bases to trimming and J lost 6 bases, with 6 bases between them. The germline V gene encodes CDR1 SGHDN and CDR2 FVKESK. For the CDR3, the DNA is TGTGCCAGCAGCCAAGAGTGGGGCGAGCAGTACTTC. It translates to CASSQEWGEQYF.

The genes are TRBV20-1 and TRBJ1-5; a weak D match, TRBD1 (5 bases). The V and J ends lost 0 bases and 5 bases respectively, with 20 bases between them. The germline V gene encodes CDR1 DFQATT and CDR2 SNEGSKA (reference sequence). The CDR3 runs 17 residues. The CDR3 region is CSARETRAGGRDQPQHF. CDR3 nucleotides: TGCAGTGCTAGAGAAACACGGGCGGGAGGCAGGGATCAGCCCCAGCATTTT.

In this sample, this clonotype turned up many times. The J gene is TRBJ1-1, the V gene TRBV27, with D possibly being TRBD1 (5 bases). CDR3 length: 14 residues. Germline-derived CDR1 and CDR2 are MNHEY and SMNVEV (reference sequence). V lost 5 bases, J lost 6 bases, and 16 bases lay in between. The CDR3 loop is CASSPPGLPSEAFF. CDR3 DNA sequence: TGTGCCAGCAGTCCCCCAGGGTTGCCATCTGAAGCTTTCTTT.

The sample holds many counts of this clonotype. The V and J genes are TRBV5-1 and TRBJ2-5; D ambiguous. Per the germline V gene, CDR1 is SGHRS and CDR2 is YFSETQ. This CDR3 is built from 13 residues. V was trimmed by 0 bases and J by 5 bases, leaving 8 bases between them. The CDR3 is CASSLVPMETQYF. The CDR3 DNA is TGCGCCAGCAGCTTGGTGCCGATGGAGACCCAGTACTTC. Looking up the rest from reference TRBV5-1 and TRBJ2-5 gives the full variable domain: KAGVTQTPRYLIKTRGQQVTLSCSPISGHRSVSWYQQTPGQGLQFLFEYFSETQRNKGNFPGRFSGRQFSNSRSEMNVSTLELGDSALYLCASSLVPMETQYFGPGTRLLVL.

This clonotype was observed at least ten times. CDR3 residues: CASNSGYTF. In DNA, the CDR3 is TGCGCCAGCAATTCTGGCTACACCTTC. This sequence joins TRBV5-1 and TRBJ1-2; D not certain. The V gene's germline CDR1 is SGHRS and CDR2 YFSETQ. Trimming cost V 6 bases and J 7 bases, with 4 bases left between them. CDR3 size: 9 residues.

The chain uses TRBV6-1 and TRBJ1-1; D gene ambiguous. The CDR3 is 13 residues long. Trimming shortened V by 2 bases and J by 10 bases, and 14 bases separated the two germline ends. CDR1 is MNHNS and CDR2 is SASEGT in the germline V gene. The CDR3: CASSELDGLVAFF. The CDR3 DNA reads as TGTGCCAGCAGTGAACTCGACGGCCTTGTAGCTTTCTTT.